This TCR beta chain came from a study of identical twins. Findings of the study overall: Out-of-frame alpha sequences shared by twins showed excess low generation probability. Beta clonotypes that were abundant in cord blood contained fewer insertions, a pattern absent from memory repertoires. Models, which agreed with sharing between unrelated individuals, nonetheless underestimated the out-of-frame TCR alpha sharing seen in monozygotic twins.

Germline assignment: CDR1 MNHNS and CDR2 SASEGT. This CDR3 has 16 amino acids. The germline V and J ends were trimmed by 5 bases and 5 bases, with 19 bases remaining between them. This clonotype was seen ten or more times. Antigen: not known. One entry per CDR3 protein, called by TCRdb with MiXCR from the 5' RACE reads. Of around 650,000 distinct CDR3 sequences listed, around 7.4% are singletons. These same data were also listed under a study on yellow fever vaccine responses in identical twins.

The TCR originated in a woman between 18 and 30 years old in good health. Specimen: PBMCs. V usage is TRBV6-1 and J usage is TRBJ2-1; tentative D call: TRBD2 (6 bases). The CDR3 region is CASSRRLVLADNEQFF. DNA of the CDR3: TGTGCCAGCAGTCGCAGACTAGTCCTGGCGGACAATGAGCAGTTCTTC.